This entry is about one T cell receptor beta chain. Clones were sequenced by immunoSEQ multiplex PCR, and TCRdb holds only the in-frame ones, with some missing. The table lists roughly 120,000 clones, around nine tenths of them singletons. The sample comes from a study of blood T cell repertoires in COVID-19. CDR1 is LGHNA, CDR2 YSLEER, per germline. The CDR3 extends over 15 amino acids. V trimming: 6 bases; J trimming: 5 bases; junction bases outside the gene matches: 7. This chain links TRBV4-3 with TRBJ2-3; the match to TRBD1 covers 11 bases. Sequencing used peripheral blood. The clonotype originates from a woman between 70 and 85 years old who had recovered from COVID-19. CDR3 coding DNA: TGCGCCAGCAGTCGGGACAGGGGGTTTTTAGATACGCAGTATTTT. As protein: CASSRDRGFLDTQYF.